A single sample is the source of the 9 T cell receptor beta chains below, sequenced in a study of cytomegalovirus exposure and HLA in healthy donors. PCR involved 60 Vbeta and 13 Jbeta primers. The method was immunoSEQ multiplex PCR; TCRdb's version includes in-frame clones alone and lacks a portion of them. This table holds 50,000 to 70,000 clones, 80% found once. Sequenced material: PBMCs. The receptors were gathered from a woman aged 40 to 50 in good health and CMV-seronegative.

This chain connects TRBV19 to TRBJ2-6, with D perhaps matching TRBD2 (6 bases). V lost 0 bases and J 4 bases, leaving 22 bases between the germline ends. Germline values: CDR1 LNHDA, CDR2 SQIVND (reference sequence). This CDR3 comprises 20 residues. CDR3 residues: CASSIERRGLTVGGANVLTF. CDR3 coding DNA: TGTGCCAGTAGTATAGAACGGAGGGGACTCACGGTTGGAGGGGCCAACGTCCTGACTTTC.

The chain joins TRBV9 to TRBJ2-5; 8 nucleotides line up with TRBD2. The ends lost 4 bases at V and 1 base at J; junction bases unmatched: 9. This CDR3 contains 16 residues. Looked up from germline, CDR1 is SGDLS and CDR2 is YYNGEE. Written as DNA, the CDR3 is TGTGCCAGCAGCCCGCACCGGACTAGCCTCCAAGAGACCCAGTACTTC. It yields the protein CASSPHRTSLQETQYF.

As for this clone: A read error may account for a junction end that differs from germline. The rearrangement uses TRBV29-1 and TRBJ2-1; 12 nucleotides agree with TRBD2. Germline V gene lookup returns CDR1 SQVTM and CDR2 ANQGSEA. The CDR3 is made up of 17 amino acids. CDR3 nucleotides: TGCAGCGCTGAAATTTGGACTAGCGGGAAGGTCTACAATGAGCAGTTCTTC. Protein sequence: CSAEIWTSGKVYNEQFF.

This clone was detected only once. V and J are TRBV6-6 and TRBJ1-2; TRBD1 matches 12 bases. Unmatched junction bases numbered 5, after V lost 7 bases and J lost 2 bases. This CDR3 has 15 amino acids. Germline CDR1 reads MNHNY; CDR2 reads SVGAGI (reference sequence). CDR3 sequence: CASTQGTGGNYGYTF. The DNA of the CDR3 is TGTGCCAGCACTCAAGGGACAGGGGGCAACTATGGCTACACCTTC.

This sequence joins TRBV5-1 and TRBJ2-3, with D uncertain. Germline V gene lookup returns CDR1 SGHRS and CDR2 YFSETQ. There are 13 residues in the CDR3. V lost 3 bases, J lost 6 bases, and 11 bases lay in between. The CDR3 region is CASSSRVSDTQYF. The CDR3 DNA sequence: TGCGCCAGCAGCTCCCGGGTTAGCGATACGCAGTATTTT.

The CDR3 protein is CASSSGTGGNQPQHF. CDR3 nucleotides: TGTGCCAGCAGTTCCGGGACAGGGGGCAATCAGCCCCAGCATTTT. The chain links TRBV28 to TRBJ1-5, with 10 bases fitting TRBD1. CDR1 is MDHEN and CDR2 is SYDVKM in the germline V gene. Trimming took 4 bases from V and 2 from J; bases not matched to a gene: 2. The CDR3 totals 15 residues.

V is TRBV7-8 and J is TRBJ2-7; tentatively, D is TRBD2 (6 bases). V dropped 2 bases and J dropped 0 bases, with 11 bases sitting between them. The length of the CDR3 is 15 residues. Germline loops: CDR1 SGHVS, CDR2 FQNEAQ. The CDR3 DNA follows: TGTGCCAGCAGCTTATTGGGCGGGACCTCCTACGAGCAGTACTTC. Translating gives CASSLLGGTSYEQYF. The variable domain in full, completed from reference TRBV7-8 and TRBJ2-7, reads GAGVSQSPRYKVAKRGQDVALRCDPISGHVSLFWYQQALGQGPEFLTYFQNEAQLDKSGLPSDRFFAERPEGSVSTLKIQRTQQEDSAVYLCASSLLGGTSYEQYFGPGTRLTVT.

The chain recombines TRBV7-2 with TRBJ1-1; D is uncertain. Germline CDR1 reads SGHTA; CDR2 reads FQGNSA. The V and J ends lost 1 base and 3 bases respectively, with 9 bases between them. The CDR3 loop spans 14 amino acids. The CDR3 sequence: CASSLGGGYTEAFF. DNA of the CDR3: TGTGCCAGCAGCTTAGGGGGAGGGTACACTGAAGCTTTCTTT.

This rearrangement joins TRBV4-2 to TRBJ1-4; D perhaps matches TRBD1 (6 bases). The V end lost 4 bases, the J end lost 7 bases, and 10 bases lay between the germline ends. The CDR3 runs to 13 residues. The germline V gene has CDR1 LGHNA and CDR2 YNFKEQ. CDR3 residues: CASSLRDTEKLFF. CDR3 coding DNA: TGTGCCAGCAGCCTTCGGGACACTGAAAAACTGTTTTTT.